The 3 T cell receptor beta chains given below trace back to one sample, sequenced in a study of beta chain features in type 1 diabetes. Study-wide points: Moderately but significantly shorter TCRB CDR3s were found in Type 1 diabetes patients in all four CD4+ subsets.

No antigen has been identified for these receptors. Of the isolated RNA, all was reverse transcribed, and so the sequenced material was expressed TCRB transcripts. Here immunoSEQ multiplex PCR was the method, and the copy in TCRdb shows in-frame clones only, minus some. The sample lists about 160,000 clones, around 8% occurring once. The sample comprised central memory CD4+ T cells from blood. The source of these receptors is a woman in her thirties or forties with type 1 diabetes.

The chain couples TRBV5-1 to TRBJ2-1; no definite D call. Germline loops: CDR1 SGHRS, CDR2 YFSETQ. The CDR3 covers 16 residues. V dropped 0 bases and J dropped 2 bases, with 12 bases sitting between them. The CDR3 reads CASSLGGTDAYNEQFF. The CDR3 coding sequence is TGCGCCAGCAGCTTGGGTGGAACAGATGCCTACAATGAGCAGTTCTTC.

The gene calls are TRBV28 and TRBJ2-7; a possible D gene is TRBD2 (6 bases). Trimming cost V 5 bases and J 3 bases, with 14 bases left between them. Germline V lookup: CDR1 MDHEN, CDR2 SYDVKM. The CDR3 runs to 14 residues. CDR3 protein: CASSPGDGLYEQYF. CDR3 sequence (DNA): TGTGCCAGCAGTCCGGGGGACGGTCTCTACGAGCAGTACTTC.

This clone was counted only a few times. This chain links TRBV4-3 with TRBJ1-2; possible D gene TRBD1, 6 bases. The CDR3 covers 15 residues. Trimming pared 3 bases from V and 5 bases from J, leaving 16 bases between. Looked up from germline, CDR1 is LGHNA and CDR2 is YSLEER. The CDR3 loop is CASSHQEQGGYGYTF. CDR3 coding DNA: TGCGCCAGCAGCCATCAGGAACAGGGTGGATATGGCTACACCTTC.